What follows is one TCR beta chain and its context. The CDR3 has 19 residues. This record belongs to a study of blood T cell repertoires in COVID-19. Overall study: Sources were T cells, B-cell-depleted T cells, or PBMCs; the material itself was cDNA or gDNA.

The authors' processing: Reference gene primer amplification gave nucleated cell count estimates. The assay was immunoSEQ multiplex PCR, and TCRdb's table has in-frame clones only and misses some. V, J and clone size are taken as reported in that table, and D and trimming were inferred from the DNA itself. The table includes 150,000 to 200,000 clones, 70% to 90% detected once. This sequence joins TRBV21-1 and TRBJ2-1; TRBD2 is the table's D call and was not checked against the DNA. TRBV21-1 is annotated as a pseudogene. The receptor was isolated from a man between 40 and 49 years old who had recovered from COVID-19. Sample: peripheral blood. In nucleotides, the CDR3 is TGTGCCAGCAGCAAAAGGGGCGCGGGAGGGCCTATAGGCTACAATGAGCAGTTCTTC. Translation gives CASSKRGAGGPIGYNEQFF.